A selection of T cell receptor beta chains follows, all from one sample in a study of cytomegalovirus exposure and HLA in healthy donors. Here immunoSEQ multiplex PCR was the method, and the copy in TCRdb shows in-frame clones only, minus some. Of around 190,000 clones in the sample, under 80% were seen once. Sequencing input: PBMCs. The origin of the receptors is a man aged 25-40 years in good health and CMV-seropositive. Both conserved end residues are part of each CDR3. D genes are given only for firm matches. Some rows have no size entry. The others give once, few or many, or a class for an expanded clone.

TRBJ1-5 | NA | NA | TRBV11-3 | TGTGCCAGCAGCTTAGGGCGCCCCCAGGCCGTGGGGCATTTT | CASSLGRPQAVGHF
TRBJ1-1 | NA | NA | TRBV5-8 | TGTGCCAGCAGGCGCGGGGCTGAAGCTTTCTTT | CASRRGAEAFF
TRBJ2-3 | NA | TRBD2 | TRBV12-5 | TGTGCTAGTGCTTCATCGCGGGGGGCCGGCACAGATACGCAGTATTTT | CASASSRGAGTDTQYF
TRBJ2-3 | NA | NA | TRBV27 | TGTGCCAGCAGTTTAGGGCGGGCAGATACGCAGTATTTT | CASSLGRADTQYF
TRBJ2-2 | NA | NA | TRBV19 | TGTGCCAGTAGTATAGAGAGGGGGGGCCTGACCGGGGAGCTGTTTTTT | CASSIERGGLTGELFF
TRBJ1-4 | few | NA | TRBV5-6 | TGTGCCAGCAGCTTACTAGGGGGAGATGAAAAACTGTTTTTT | CASSLLGGDEKLFF
TRBJ1-1 | NA | TRBD1 | TRBV6-5 | TGTGCCAGCAGTTCGACAGGGGGCACTGAAGCTTTCTTT | CASSSTGGTEAFF
TRBJ1-2 | NA | TRBD1 | TRBV6-5 | TGTGCCAGCAGTTACCAGGACAGGGGGGGTGGCTACACCTTC | CASSYQDRGGGYTF
TRBJ1-3 | NA | NA | TRBV9 | TGTGCCAGCAGCGTAGGTTTTTCAACAGGGAACTCTGGAAACACCATATATTTT | CASSVGFSTGNSGNTIYF
TRBJ2-5 | NA | NA | TRBV6-1 | TGTGCCAGCAGTGATTTGAACGGGGTGGAGACCCAGTACTTC | CASSDLNGVETQYF
TRBJ1-6 | NA | NA | TRBV7-2 | TGTGCCAGCAGCTTGGCCAGGGTAGCCTATAATTCACCCCTCCACTTT | CASSLARVAYNSPLHF
TRBJ2-5 | NA | NA | TRBV18 | TGTGCCAGCTCACCAAGGGTTGGCCAGGGGCGAGAGACCCAGTACTTC | CASSPRVGQGRETQYF
TRBJ2-6 | NA | NA | TRBV5-4 | TGTGCCAGCAGCTTAAAAGGGGCTGGGGCCAACGTCCTGACTTTC | CASSLKGAGANVLTF
TRBJ1-2 | NA | NA | TRBV7-9 | TGTTCCAGCGCCGATCAGGGTCCATATGGCTACACCTTC | CSSADQGPYGYTF
TRBJ2-7 | NA | NA | TRBV21-1 | TGTGCCAGCAGCGCTACTAGCGGGAGTTACTACGAGCAGTACTTC | CASSATSGSYYEQYF
TRBJ2-7 | few | TRBD1 | TRBV4-2 | TGTGCCAGCAGCCCTAAAGACAGGGGTTACGAGCAGTACTTC | CASSPKDRGYEQYF